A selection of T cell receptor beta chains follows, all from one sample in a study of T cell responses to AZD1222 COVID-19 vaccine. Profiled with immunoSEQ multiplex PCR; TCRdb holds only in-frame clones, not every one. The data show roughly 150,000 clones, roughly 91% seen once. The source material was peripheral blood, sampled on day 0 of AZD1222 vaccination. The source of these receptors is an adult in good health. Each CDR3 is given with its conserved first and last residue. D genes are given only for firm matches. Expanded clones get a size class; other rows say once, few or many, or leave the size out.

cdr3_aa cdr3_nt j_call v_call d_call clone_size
CASSYRINQPQHF TGTGCCAGCAGTTACCGGATCAATCAGCCCCAGCATTTT TRBJ1-5 TRBV6-2/TRBV6-3 NA NA
CASSQNHRDRLTYEQYF TGTGCCAGCAGCCAAAATCACCGGGACAGGCTTACCTACGAGCAGTACTTC TRBJ2-7 TRBV14 TRBD1 NA
CASSATVGFSGNTIYF TGTGCCAGCAGCGCGACGGTTGGCTTCTCTGGAAACACCATATATTTT TRBJ1-3 TRBV9 NA NA
CASSQGPTNEKLFF TGCGCCAGCAGCCAAGGCCCAACTAATGAAAAACTGTTTTTT TRBJ1-4 TRBV4-1 NA NA
CASSSWGEQYF TGTGCCAGCAGCTCCTGGGGCGAGCAGTACTTC TRBJ2-7 TRBV7-2 NA NA
CASSKDDRDRSYEQYF TGTGCCAGCAGCAAAGATGACCGGGACAGATCCTACGAGCAGTACTTC TRBJ2-7 TRBV21-1 NA NA
CASSQAQVPYEQYF TGTGCCAGCAGCCAAGCGCAGGTTCCCTACGAGCAGTACTTC TRBJ2-7 TRBV3-1/TRBV3-2 NA NA
CASRTGGNSPLHF TGTGCCAGTAGAACAGGTGGTAATTCACCCCTCCACTTT TRBJ1-6 TRBV6-5 NA NA
CASSSTELSGNTIYF TGTGCCAGCAGCTCGACAGAACTCTCTGGAAACACCATATATTTT TRBJ1-3 TRBV7-2 NA NA
CASSTTAGPNEQFF TGCGCCAGCAGTACCACGGCAGGCCCCAATGAGCAGTTCTTC TRBJ2-1 TRBV5-1 NA NA
CASSLDGSSYNEQFF TGTGCCAGCAGTCTAGACGGTAGCTCCTACAATGAGCAGTTCTTC TRBJ2-1 TRBV6-4 NA NA
CASSLQGAFAGNTIYF TGTGCCAGCAGCTTACAGGGGGCGTTCGCTGGAAACACCATATATTTT TRBJ1-3 TRBV7-2 TRBD1 NA
CAWSVGFSGNTIYF TGTGCCTGGAGTGTCGGCTTCTCTGGAAACACCATATATTTT TRBJ1-3 TRBV30 NA NA
CASSTRGGGQYF TGTGCCAGCAGTACCCGGGGGGGTGGGCAGTACTTC TRBJ2-7 TRBV6-5 TRBD2 NA
CASSKAGGAWTEAFF TGTGCCAGTAGTAAGGCAGGGGGCGCCTGGACTGAAGCTTTCTTT TRBJ1-1 TRBV19 TRBD1 NA
CASSLPNLGGAETQYF TGTGCCAGCAGCTTACCCAACCTGGGGGGCGCAGAGACCCAGTACTTC TRBJ2-5 TRBV13 NA NA
CASSLAGGPFEQFF TGTGCCAGCAGTCTAGCGGGAGGGCCGTTTGAGCAGTTCTTC TRBJ2-1 TRBV5-5 TRBD2 NA
CASSAVLGNQPQHF TGTGCCAGCAGCGCGGTGCTTGGCAATCAGCCCCAGCATTTT TRBJ1-5 TRBV6-5 NA NA
CASSGAGARGYGYTF TGTGCCAGCAGTGGAGCCGGGGCGCGGGGCTATGGCTACACCTTC TRBJ1-2 TRBV27 NA NA
CASSQDGGSPLHF TGCGCCAGCAGCCAAGATGGTGGATCACCCCTCCACTTT TRBJ1-6 TRBV4-3 NA NA
CASSSKGTGDVSLRGYGYTF TGTGCCAGCAGCTCCAAGGGGACAGGGGATGTTAGTCTTCGAGGCTATGGCTACACCTTC TRBJ1-2 TRBV6-6 TRBD1 NA
CASSSGERGYEQYF TGTGCCAGCAGCTCAGGGGAGCGGGGCTACGAGCAGTACTTC TRBJ2-7 TRBV9 NA NA
CASSEVVSGELFF TGTGCCAGCAGTGAGGTAGTGTCCGGGGAGCTGTTTTTT TRBJ2-2 TRBV12-3/TRBV12-4 NA once
CASNLGQGNYGYTF TGTGCCAGCAATCTGGGACAGGGCAACTATGGCTACACCTTC TRBJ1-2 TRBV6-6 TRBD1 NA
CASSVDSNQPQHF TGTGCCAGCAGCGTTGATAGCAATCAGCCCCAGCATTTT TRBJ1-5 TRBV7-9 NA NA
CSAATGNTIYF TGCAGTGCTGCCACTGGAAACACCATATATTTT TRBJ1-3 TRBV20-1 NA NA